The 19 T cell receptor beta chains below all came from one sample that was sequenced in a study of CD8 T cells in Susac syndrome. Roughly 0.45 to 1 ug RNA was reverse transcribed with random hexamers. TCRdb fed the immunoSEQ multiplex PCR reads into MiXCR, producing one record per CDR3 protein. The sample lists some 180,000 distinct CDR3 sequences, approximately 94% occurring once. The sample comprised CD4+ T cells from PBMCs. The source is a human donor in good health.

The chain carries TRBV20-1 and TRBJ1-5, with 7 bases matching TRBD1. The length of the CDR3 is 16 residues. Unmatched junction bases numbered 8, after V lost 0 bases and J lost 3 bases. CDR1 is DFQATT and CDR2 is SNEGSKA in the germline V gene (reference sequence). This chain's CDR3 is CSARDPLQGNNQPQHF. CDR3 DNA: TGCAGTGCTAGAGATCCTTTACAGGGGAACAATCAGCCCCAGCATTTT.

The chain carries TRBV28 and TRBJ1-1; D is possibly TRBD1 (5 bases). Looked up from germline, CDR1 is MDHEN and CDR2 is SYDVKM. V lost 2 bases and J lost 9, with 13 bases in between. This CDR3 is built from 13 residues. Written as DNA, the CDR3 is TGTGCCAGCAGTTTAGGGGTTGACAGAAAAGCTTTCTTT. Translation gives CASSLGVDRKAFF.

This chain links TRBV18 with TRBJ2-2, with 7 bases aligning to TRBD1. Trimming took 3 bases from V and 7 from J; bases not matched to a gene: 8. The CDR3 runs to 15 residues. CDR1 is KGHSH and CDR2 is LQKENI in the germline V gene. DNA of the CDR3: TGTGCCAGCTCACCCGTGACAGGGTTCGGCGGGGAGCTGTTTTTT. It is translated as CASSPVTGFGGELFF.

This chain links TRBV7-2 with TRBJ2-7, with 9 bases matching TRBD1. J gave up 3 bases and V 1 base, and 1 base lay outside the gene matches. The V gene's germline CDR1 is SGHTA and CDR2 FQGNSA. The CDR3 spans 14 residues. This CDR3 reads CASSLGDRDYEQYF. The CDR3 nucleotides read TGTGCCAGCAGCTTAGGGGACAGGGACTACGAGCAGTACTTC.

The chain recombines TRBV4-2 with TRBJ1-1; D not resolved. Germline V gives CDR1 LGHNA, CDR2 YNFKEQ. Trimming cost V 1 base and J 7 bases, with 19 bases left between them. The CDR3 consists of 16 residues. Here the CDR3 DNA reads TGTGCCAGCAGCCAAGCTAGTGACCGGACGGATTTTGAAGCTTTCTTT. It encodes CASSQASDRTDFEAFF.

This clonotype was observed once. The J gene is TRBJ1-4, the V gene TRBV7-2, with a possible D match to TRBD1 (6 bases). The CDR3 totals 14 residues. The V gene lost 3 bases and the J gene lost 12 bases, with 17 bases spanning the gap. Germline V lookup: CDR1 SGHTA, CDR2 FQGNSA. The CDR3 loop is CASSFFRGGGELFF. CDR3 bases: TGTGCCAGCAGCTTTTTTAGAGGGGGGGGAGAACTGTTTTTT.

The chain couples TRBV29-1 to TRBJ2-7; a possible D gene is TRBD2 (5 bases). V lost 7 bases, J lost 3 bases, and 10 bases lay in between. Germline V gene data show CDR1 as SQVTM and CDR2 as ANQGSEA. This CDR3 has 11 residues. The CDR3 reads CSDLANYEQYV. The CDR3 coding sequence is TGCAGCGACCTAGCAAACTACGAGCAGTACGTC.

The chain employs TRBV23-1 and TRBJ1-2; D gene ambiguous. TRBV23-1 is filed as an ORF, its function uncertain. V was pared by 4 bases and J by 8 bases, with 20 bases between. This CDR3 comprises 15 residues. CDR3 sequence reads: CASSPLPVGKPGYTF. DNA of the CDR3: TGCGCCAGCAGTCCTCTACCGGTGGGCAAACCAGGCTACACCTTC.

The chain recombines TRBV11-1 with TRBJ2-3; D is tentatively TRBD1 or TRBD2 (6 bases each). Germline lookup yields CDR1 SGHAT and CDR2 FQDESV (reference sequence). The CDR3 loop spans 14 amino acids. Deletions cut 7 bases from V and 2 bases from J, with 13 bases between. The CDR3 here is CASTKGGTTDTQYF. CDR3 bases: TGTGCCAGCACTAAGGGGGGAACCACAGATACGCAGTATTTT. Drawing the rest from reference TRBV11-1 and TRBJ2-3, the complete variable domain is EAEVAQSPRYKITEKSQAVAFWCDPISGHATLYWYRQILGQGPELLVQFQDESVVDDSQLPKDRFSAERLKGVDSTLKIQPAELGDSAMYLCASTKGGTTDTQYFGPGTRLTVL.

The CDR3 loop is CASSLEAYGETQYF. CDR3 nucleotides: TGCGCCAGCAGCTTGGAGGCTTACGGAGAGACCCAGTACTTC. This sequence joins TRBV5-1 and TRBJ2-5; the D is unclear. The CDR3 totals 14 residues. From germline, CDR1 is SGHRS and CDR2 YFSETQ. V lost 0 bases, J lost 4 bases, and 10 bases lay in between.

The CDR3 spells CASSRGPGTYEQYF. The CDR3 nucleotides read TGTGCCAGTAGTCGAGGACCCGGGACCTACGAGCAGTACTTC. This chain links TRBV19 with TRBJ2-7; D is perhaps TRBD2 (5 bases). The CDR3 loop spans 14 amino acids. Trimming stripped 5 bases from V and 2 bases from J, with 13 bases between. Germline lookup yields CDR1 LNHDA and CDR2 SQIVND (reference sequence).

This rearrangement joins TRBV27 to TRBJ1-2; 7 bases are shared with TRBD1. This CDR3 region has 13 residues. CDR1 is MNHEY, CDR2 SMNVEV, per germline (reference sequence). V was clipped by 5 bases and J by 4 bases; unmatched bases: 4. DNA of the CDR3: TGTGCCAGCAGTAAACGGACAGGCTATGGCTACACCTTC. The encoded protein is CASSKRTGYGYTF.

The rearrangement uses TRBV2 and TRBJ1-2, with a weak D call TRBD1 (5 bases). The V gene's germline CDR1 is SNHLY and CDR2 FYNNEI. Trimming removed 0 bases from V and 0 bases from J, with 5 bases in between. The CDR3 runs 14 residues. CDR3 nucleotides: TGTGCCAGCAGTGAAGCCAGGGCTAACTATGGCTACACCTTC. Amino acids: CASSEARANYGYTF.

The CDR3 coding sequence is TGTGCCACCCTAGACAGGGGACCTGGCTACACCTTC. Residues: CATLDRGPGYTF. The rearrangement uses TRBV6-5 and TRBJ1-2; 8 nucleotides line up with TRBD1. This CDR3 comprises 12 residues. Per the germline V gene, CDR1 is MNHEY and CDR2 is SVGAGI. Trimming cost V 10 bases and J 7 bases; bases outside gene matches: 8.

The chain employs TRBV7-9 and TRBJ2-7; the match to TRBD2 covers 7 bases. The V gene's germline CDR1 is SEHNR and CDR2 FQNEAQ (reference sequence). J gave up 2 bases and V 5 bases, and 9 bases lay outside the gene matches. There are 15 residues in the CDR3. The CDR3 sequence is CASSPRGRGPYEQYV. As DNA, the CDR3 is TGTGCCAGCAGCCCTCGGGGGAGGGGACCCTACGAGCAGTACGTC.

The chain joins TRBV7-2 to TRBJ2-5, with D tentatively TRBD1 (6 bases). The CDR3 extends over 15 amino acids. The V end lost 1 base, the J end lost 8 bases, and 17 bases lay between the germline ends. Germline assignment: CDR1 SGHTA and CDR2 FQGNSA. The DNA for the CDR3 is TGTGCCAGCAGCTTAGGTGGCAGGGGTTCATCAACCCAGTACTTC. Residues: CASSLGGRGSSTQYF. The full variable domain, with the rest looked up from reference TRBV7-2 and TRBJ2-5, is GAGVSQSPSNKVTEKGKDVELRCDPISGHTALYWYRQSLGQGLEFLIYFQGNSAPDKSGLPSDRFSAERTGGSVSTLTIQRTQQEDSAVYLCASSLGGRGSSTQYFGPGTRLLVL.

The genes are TRBV19 and TRBJ1-1; TRBD1 is a possible D gene (6 bases). CDR1 LNHDA and CDR2 SQIVND come from the germline V gene (reference sequence). The CDR3 is 13 amino acids. With 2 bases removed from V and 4 bases from J, the gap between germline ends came to 8 bases. For the CDR3, the DNA is TGTGCCAGTAGTATAAGAGGGGGCACTGAAGCTTTCTTT. Its protein is CASSIRGGTEAFF.

The CDR3 protein is CASSFGGGATGELFF. The CDR3, as DNA: TGTGCCAGCAGCTTCGGCGGGGGGGCAACCGGGGAGCTGTTTTTT. The rearrangement joins TRBV7-2 to TRBJ2-2; 9 bases are a match to TRBD2. The germline CDR1 and CDR2 sequences are SGHTA and FQGNSA. Trimming removed 3 bases from V and 5 bases from J; junction bases left unmatched: 4. The CDR3 length is 15 residues.

This chain joins TRBV7-8 and TRBJ1-1; 7 nucleotides align to TRBD1. This CDR3 is built from 15 residues. V shed 5 bases, J shed 1 base, and the junction held 7 bases outside the gene matches. From germline, CDR1 is SGHVS and CDR2 FQNEAQ. The CDR3 coding sequence is TGTGCCAGCAGCGAGACAGGGAAGTCGAACACTGAAGCTTTCTTT. This sequence encodes CASSETGKSNTEAFF.